This TCR beta chain was profiled in a study of T cells after posttransplantation cyclophosphamide. On this clone itself: Its antigen is still unknown.

The data were produced by immunoSEQ multiplex PCR, yet TCRdb's version contains in-frame clones alone and is incomplete. The data hold 20,000 to 30,000 clones, with 86% observed a single time. Study conclusions and caveats: TRB overlap between skin or GI tissue T cells and blood was limited. Recipient CMV seropositivity and CMV reactivation strongly tracked TRB clonality. Later blood repertoires were often dominated by clones from the donor CD8+ memory compartment.

Trimming took off 7 bases at V and 2 bases at J, with 13 bases between the two ends. Germline V gene data show CDR1 as SNHLY and CDR2 as FYNNEI. This CDR3 region has 14 residues. The chain is built from TRBV2 and TRBJ2-3, with D possibly TRBD1 on 6 matching bases. This TCR came from an older woman with a blood cancer, CMV-positive, and with a related stem cell donor. The sequenced material came from PBMCs. As DNA, the CDR3 is TGTGCCAGCACCGGGACAAGACTCACAGATACGCAGTATTTT. As protein: CASTGTRLTDTQYF.